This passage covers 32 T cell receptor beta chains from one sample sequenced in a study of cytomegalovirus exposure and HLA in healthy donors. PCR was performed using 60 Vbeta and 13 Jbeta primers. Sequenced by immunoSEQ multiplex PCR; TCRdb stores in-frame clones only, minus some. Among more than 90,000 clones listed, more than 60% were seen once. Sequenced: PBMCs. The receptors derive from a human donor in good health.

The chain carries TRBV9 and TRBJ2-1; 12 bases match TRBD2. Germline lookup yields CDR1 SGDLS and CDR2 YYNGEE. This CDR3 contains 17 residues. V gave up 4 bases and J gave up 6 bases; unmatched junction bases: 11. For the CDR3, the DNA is TGTGCCAGCAGCTCAAGACTAGCGGGGGCCCCCGGCAATGAGCAGTTCTTC. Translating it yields CASSSRLAGAPGNEQFF.

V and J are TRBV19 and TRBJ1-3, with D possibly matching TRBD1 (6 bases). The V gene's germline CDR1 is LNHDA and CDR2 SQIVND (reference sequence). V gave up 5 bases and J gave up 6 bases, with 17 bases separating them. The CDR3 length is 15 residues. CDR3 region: CASSFGGSPENTIYF. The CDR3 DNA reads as TGTGCCAGTAGTTTTGGGGGCTCCCCGGAAAACACCATATATTTT.

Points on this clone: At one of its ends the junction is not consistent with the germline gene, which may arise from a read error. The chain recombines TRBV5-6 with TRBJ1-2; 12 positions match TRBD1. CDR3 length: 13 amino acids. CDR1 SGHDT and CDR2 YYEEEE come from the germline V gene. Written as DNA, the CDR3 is TGTGCCAGCAGCAAACCTACGGGACAGGGGGCCAGCTTC. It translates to CASSKPTGQGASF.

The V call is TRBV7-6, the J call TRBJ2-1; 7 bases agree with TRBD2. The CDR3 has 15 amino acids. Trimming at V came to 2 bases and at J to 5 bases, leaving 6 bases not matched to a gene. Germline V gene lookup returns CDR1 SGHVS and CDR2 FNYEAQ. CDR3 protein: CASSLSLAANNEQFF. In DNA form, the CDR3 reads TGTGCCAGCAGCTTAAGCCTAGCGGCAAACAATGAGCAGTTCTTC.

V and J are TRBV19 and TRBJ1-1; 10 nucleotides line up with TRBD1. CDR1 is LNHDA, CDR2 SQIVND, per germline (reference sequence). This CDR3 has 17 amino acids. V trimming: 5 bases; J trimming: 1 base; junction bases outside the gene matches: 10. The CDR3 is CASSPPTGTGANTEAFF. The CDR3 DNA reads TGTGCCAGTAGTCCCCCAACCGGGACAGGGGCGAACACTGAAGCTTTCTTT.

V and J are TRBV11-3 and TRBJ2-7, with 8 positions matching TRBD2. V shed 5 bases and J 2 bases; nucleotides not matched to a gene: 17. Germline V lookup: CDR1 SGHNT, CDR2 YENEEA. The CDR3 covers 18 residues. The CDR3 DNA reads TGTGCCAGCAGCAAAGGCAGTGGGGCGGGAGGTTATCCCTACGAGCAGTACTTC. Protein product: CASSKGSGAGGYPYEQYF.

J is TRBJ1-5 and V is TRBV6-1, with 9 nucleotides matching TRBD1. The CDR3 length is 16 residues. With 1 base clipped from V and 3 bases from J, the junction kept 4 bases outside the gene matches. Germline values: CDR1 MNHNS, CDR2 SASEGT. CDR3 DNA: TGTGCCAGCAGTGAAGTTGACAGGGGGACCAATCAGCCCCAGCATTTT. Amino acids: CASSEVDRGTNQPQHF.

CDR3 amino acids: CASSVSRYPADEQFF. The CDR3 DNA reads as TGTGCCAGCAGCGTCTCCCGGTACCCCGCGGATGAGCAGTTCTTC. V is TRBV9 and J is TRBJ2-1; no definite D call. Germline V lookup: CDR1 SGDLS, CDR2 YYNGEE. This CDR3 is built from 15 residues. V lost 2 bases, J lost 8 bases, and 17 bases lay in between.

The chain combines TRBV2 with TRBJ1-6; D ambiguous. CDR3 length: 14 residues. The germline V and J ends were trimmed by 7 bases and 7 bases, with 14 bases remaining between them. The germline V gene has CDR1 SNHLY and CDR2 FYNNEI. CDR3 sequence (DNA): TGTGCCAGCAAAGGACGAGGGCTGAATTCACCCCTCCACTTT. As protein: CASKGRGLNSPLHF.

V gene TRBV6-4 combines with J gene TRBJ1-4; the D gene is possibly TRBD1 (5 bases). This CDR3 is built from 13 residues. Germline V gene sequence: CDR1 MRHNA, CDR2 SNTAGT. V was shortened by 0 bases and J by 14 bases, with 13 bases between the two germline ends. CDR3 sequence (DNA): TGTGCCAGCAGTGACTCGAGCGGGGGACGTCTGTTTTTT. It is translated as CASSDSSGGRLFF.

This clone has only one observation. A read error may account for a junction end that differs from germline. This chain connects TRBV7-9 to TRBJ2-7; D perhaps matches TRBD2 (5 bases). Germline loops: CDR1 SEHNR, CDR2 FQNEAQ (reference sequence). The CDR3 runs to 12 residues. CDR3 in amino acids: CASSLAPYEQYF. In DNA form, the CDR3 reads TGTGCCAGCAGCCTAGCCCCTTACGAGCAGTACTTC.

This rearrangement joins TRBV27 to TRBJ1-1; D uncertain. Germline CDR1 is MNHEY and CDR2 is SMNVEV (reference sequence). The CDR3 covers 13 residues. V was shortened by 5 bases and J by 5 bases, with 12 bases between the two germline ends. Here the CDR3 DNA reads TGTGCCAGCAGTCCCTCTACCCGGACTGAAGCTTTCTTT. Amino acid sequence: CASSPSTRTEAFF.

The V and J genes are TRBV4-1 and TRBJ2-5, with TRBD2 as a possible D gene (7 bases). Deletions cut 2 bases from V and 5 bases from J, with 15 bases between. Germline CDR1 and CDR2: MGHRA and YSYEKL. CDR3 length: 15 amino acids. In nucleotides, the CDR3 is TGCGCCAGCAGCCAACCCGGGGGGCTAACGGAGACCCAGTACTTC. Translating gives CASSQPGGLTETQYF.

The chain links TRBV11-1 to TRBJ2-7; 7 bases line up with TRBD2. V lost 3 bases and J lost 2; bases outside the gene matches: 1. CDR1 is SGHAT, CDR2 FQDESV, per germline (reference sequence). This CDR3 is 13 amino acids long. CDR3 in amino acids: CASSFGGTYEQYF. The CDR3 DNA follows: TGTGCCAGCAGCTTCGGGGGGACCTACGAGCAGTACTTC.

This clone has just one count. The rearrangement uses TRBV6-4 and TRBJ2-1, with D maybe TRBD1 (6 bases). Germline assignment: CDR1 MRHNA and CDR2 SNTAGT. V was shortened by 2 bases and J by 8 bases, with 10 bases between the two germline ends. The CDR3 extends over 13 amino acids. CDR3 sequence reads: CASSDGSGDEQFF. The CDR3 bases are TGTGCCAGCAGTGACGGTTCAGGGGATGAGCAGTTCTTC.

As DNA, the CDR3 is TGTGCCAGCAGTTCCCCAGGACAGCCCAATCAGCCCCAGCATTTT. This sequence encodes CASSSPGQPNQPQHF. The chain recombines TRBV6-5 with TRBJ1-5, with D maybe TRBD1 (6 bases). The germline V gene encodes CDR1 MNHEY and CDR2 SVGAGI. This CDR3 is 15 amino acids long. The V end was cut by 4 bases, the J end by 3 bases, with 13 bases between.

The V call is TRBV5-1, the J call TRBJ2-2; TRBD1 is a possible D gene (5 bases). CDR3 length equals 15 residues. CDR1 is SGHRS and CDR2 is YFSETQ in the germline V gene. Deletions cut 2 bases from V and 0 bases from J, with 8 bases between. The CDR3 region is CASSLGAPNTGELFF. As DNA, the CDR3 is TGCGCCAGCAGCTTAGGGGCGCCGAACACCGGGGAGCTGTTTTTT.

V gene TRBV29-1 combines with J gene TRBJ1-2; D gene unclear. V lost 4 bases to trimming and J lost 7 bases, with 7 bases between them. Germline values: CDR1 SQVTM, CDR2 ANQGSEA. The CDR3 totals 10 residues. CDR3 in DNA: TGCAGCGTTGCAGCGGCTGGCTACACCTTC. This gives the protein CSVAAAGYTF.

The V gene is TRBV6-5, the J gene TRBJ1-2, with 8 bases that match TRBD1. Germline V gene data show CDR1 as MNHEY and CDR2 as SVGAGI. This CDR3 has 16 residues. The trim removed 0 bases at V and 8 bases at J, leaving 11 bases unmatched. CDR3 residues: CASSYSSGARGQGYTF. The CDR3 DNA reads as TGTGCCAGCAGTTACTCGAGTGGTGCCAGGGGGCAGGGCTACACCTTC.

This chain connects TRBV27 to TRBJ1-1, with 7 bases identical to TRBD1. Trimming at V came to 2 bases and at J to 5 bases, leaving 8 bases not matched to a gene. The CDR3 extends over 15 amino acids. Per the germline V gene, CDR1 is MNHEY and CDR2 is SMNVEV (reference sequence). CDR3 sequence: CASSLGRQGRTEAFF. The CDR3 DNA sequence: TGTGCCAGCAGTTTAGGAAGACAGGGTAGGACTGAAGCTTTCTTT.

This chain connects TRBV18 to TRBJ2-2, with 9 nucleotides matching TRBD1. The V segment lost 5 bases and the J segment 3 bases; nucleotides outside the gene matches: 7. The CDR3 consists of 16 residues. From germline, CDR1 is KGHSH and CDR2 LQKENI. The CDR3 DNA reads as TGTGCCAGCTCAGCACAGGGGGCCCTCTACACCGGGGAGCTGTTTTTT. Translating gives CASSAQGALYTGELFF.

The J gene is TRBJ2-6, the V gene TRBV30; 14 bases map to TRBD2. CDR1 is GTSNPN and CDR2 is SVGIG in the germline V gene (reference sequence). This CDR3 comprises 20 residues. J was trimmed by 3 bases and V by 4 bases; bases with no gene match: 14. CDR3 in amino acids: CAWKPRLAGGVLFGANVLTF. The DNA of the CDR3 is TGTGCCTGGAAACCGAGACTAGCGGGAGGGGTATTATTTGGGGCCAACGTCCTGACTTTC.

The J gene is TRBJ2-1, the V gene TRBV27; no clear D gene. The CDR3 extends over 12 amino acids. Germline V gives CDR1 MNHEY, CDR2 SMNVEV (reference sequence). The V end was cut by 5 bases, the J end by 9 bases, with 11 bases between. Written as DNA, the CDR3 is TGTGCCAGCAGTAAAGACACAATTGAGCAGTTCTTC. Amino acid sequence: CASSKDTIEQFF.

The CDR3 here is CASSASPKGLTYEQYF. The CDR3 nucleotides are TGTGCCAGCAGTGCCTCGCCTAAGGGACTGACCTACGAGCAGTACTTC. The V call is TRBV6-1, the J call TRBJ2-7; possible D gene TRBD2, 6 bases. This CDR3 is built from 16 residues. Trimming took off 4 bases at V and 2 bases at J, with 18 bases between the two ends. CDR1 and CDR2 (germline): MNHNS, SASEGT.

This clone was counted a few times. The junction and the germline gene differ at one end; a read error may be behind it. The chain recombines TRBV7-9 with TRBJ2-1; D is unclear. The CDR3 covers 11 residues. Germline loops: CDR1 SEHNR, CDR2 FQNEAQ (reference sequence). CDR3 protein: CASSSSNEQFF. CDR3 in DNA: TGTGCCAGCAGCTCCTCCAATGAGCAGTTCTTC.

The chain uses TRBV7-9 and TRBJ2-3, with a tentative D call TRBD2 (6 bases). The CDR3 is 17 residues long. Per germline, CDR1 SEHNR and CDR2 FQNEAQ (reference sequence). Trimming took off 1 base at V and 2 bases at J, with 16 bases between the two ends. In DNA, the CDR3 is TGTGCCAGCAGCTTAGGTAGGACGGGGGAGATCACAGATACGCAGTATTTT. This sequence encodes CASSLGRTGEITDTQYF. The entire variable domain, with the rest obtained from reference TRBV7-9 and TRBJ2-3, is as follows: DTGVSQNPRHKITKRGQNVTFRCDPISEHNRLYWYRQTLGQGPEFLTYFQNEAQLEKSRLLSDRFSAERPKGSFSTLEIQRTEQGDSAMYLCASSLGRTGEITDTQYFGPGTRLTVL.

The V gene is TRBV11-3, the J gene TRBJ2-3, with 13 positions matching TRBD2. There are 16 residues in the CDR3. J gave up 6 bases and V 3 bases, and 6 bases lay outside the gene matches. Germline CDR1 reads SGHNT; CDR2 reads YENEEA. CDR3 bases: TGTGCCAGCAGCTTTAGGACTAGCGGGGGAGCCGATACGCAGTATTTT. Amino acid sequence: CASSFRTSGGADTQYF.

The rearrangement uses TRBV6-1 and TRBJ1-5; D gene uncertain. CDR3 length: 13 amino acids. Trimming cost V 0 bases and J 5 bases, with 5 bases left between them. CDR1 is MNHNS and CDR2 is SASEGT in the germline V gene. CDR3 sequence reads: CASSEAFDQPQHF. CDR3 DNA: TGTGCCAGCAGTGAAGCGTTCGATCAGCCCCAGCATTTT.

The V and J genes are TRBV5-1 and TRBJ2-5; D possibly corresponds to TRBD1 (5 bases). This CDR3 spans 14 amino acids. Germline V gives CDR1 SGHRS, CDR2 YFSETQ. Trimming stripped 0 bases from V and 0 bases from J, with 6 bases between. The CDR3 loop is CASSLDRNQETQYF. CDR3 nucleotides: TGCGCCAGCAGCTTGGACAGGAACCAAGAGACCCAGTACTTC. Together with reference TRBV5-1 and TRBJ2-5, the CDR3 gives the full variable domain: KAGVTQTPRYLIKTRGQQVTLSCSPISGHRSVSWYQQTPGQGLQFLFEYFSETQRNKGNFPGRFSGRQFSNSRSEMNVSTLELGDSALYLCASSLDRNQETQYFGPGTRLLVL.

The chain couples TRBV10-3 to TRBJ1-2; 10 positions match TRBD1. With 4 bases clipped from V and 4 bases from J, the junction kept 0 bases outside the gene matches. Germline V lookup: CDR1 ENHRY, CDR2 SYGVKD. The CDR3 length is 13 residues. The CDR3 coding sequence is TGTGCCATCAGTGGGGACAGGGGCTATGGCTACACCTTC. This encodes CAISGDRGYGYTF.

For the CDR3, the DNA is TGTGCCAGCAGTGAGACTAGCGGGGGGGCAGATACGCAGTATTTT. Its translation: CASSETSGGADTQYF. J is TRBJ2-3 and V is TRBV6-1; 14 nucleotides match TRBD2. CDR1 is MNHNS, CDR2 SASEGT, per germline. The trim removed 3 bases at V and 4 bases at J, leaving 0 bases unmatched. The CDR3 is made up of 15 amino acids.

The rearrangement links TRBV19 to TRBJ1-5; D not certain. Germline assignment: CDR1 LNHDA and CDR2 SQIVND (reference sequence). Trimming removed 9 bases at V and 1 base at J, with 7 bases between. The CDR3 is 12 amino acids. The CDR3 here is CASRNSNQPQHF. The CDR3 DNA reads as TGTGCCAGCAGAAACAGCAATCAGCCCCAGCATTTT.